The 25 T cell receptor beta chains below all came from one sample that was sequenced in a study of molecular identifiers for immune sequencing clone quantification. TCRdb re-derived calls from the PCR reads in MiXCR, one entry per CDR3 protein. The data hold 70,000 to 90,000 distinct CDR3 sequences, with approximately 22% observed a single time. The sequenced sample consisted of naive CD8+ T cells from blood, with Jurkat cell RNA spiked in. Subset noted: FACS-sorted CD8+CD4-CCR7+CD45RA+ naive T cells. Receptor source: a human donor in good health. Some libraries in this study had Jurkat cell RNA spiked in.

This clonotype showed up many times. The chain carries TRBV2 and TRBJ2-7, with 9 bases that match TRBD2. Germline CDR1 is SNHLY and CDR2 is FYNNEI. The V segment lost 6 bases and the J segment 6 bases; nucleotides outside the gene matches: 9. This CDR3 is 14 amino acids long. The CDR3 bases are TGTGCCAGCAGATCGCCGGGACTAGCCCTCGAGCAGTACTTC. It specifies CASRSPGLALEQYF.

This clonotype was picked up many times. This sequence joins TRBV2 and TRBJ2-2, with no clear D. This CDR3 comprises 12 residues. Germline CDR1 and CDR2: SNHLY and FYNNEI. V lost 6 bases and J lost 3, with 5 bases in between. The CDR3 reads CASRWDTGELFF. The CDR3 bases are TGTGCCAGCAGGTGGGACACCGGGGAGCTGTTTTTT.

This clonotype was seen ten or more times. The CDR3 DNA reads as TGTGCCAGCAGCCGAACGGCAGGGTATCAGCCCCAGCATTTT. It codes for CASSRTAGYQPQHF. The V gene is TRBV6-7, the J gene TRBJ1-5; possible D gene TRBD1, 5 bases. TRBV6-7 has ORF status, its function being uncertain. CDR3 length: 14 residues. Between the trimmed V and J ends, which lost 6 bases and 5 bases, there was a span of 14 bases.

For this clonotype: An end of the junction does not agree with germline; a read error may underlie this. V gene TRBV9 combines with J gene TRBJ1-2; TRBD1 aligns across 8 bases. The CDR3 contains 14 residues. Per the germline V gene, CDR1 is SGDLS and CDR2 is YYNGEE. CDR3 sequence reads: CASSVGQANYGYAF. CDR3 nucleotide sequence: TGTGCCAGCAGCGTGGGACAGGCGAACTATGGCTACGCCTTC.

This clonotype appeared once. It may be a read error: a sequence one base away is much more abundant. The J gene is TRBJ2-1, the V gene TRBV6-5, with 8 positions matching TRBD2. CDR3 length: 14 residues. Germline V gives CDR1 MNHEY, CDR2 SVGAGI. V shed 2 bases, J shed 8 bases, and the junction held 5 bases outside the gene matches. The CDR3 DNA is TGTGCCAGCAGTTACACTGGACTAGCCGATGAGCAGTTCTTC. It is translated as CASSYTGLADEQFF.

Many counts were recorded for this clonotype. The rearrangement links TRBV4-1 to TRBJ2-4, with a possible D match to TRBD1 (6 bases). The CDR3 covers 17 residues. V lost 0 bases and J lost 0, with 12 bases in between. Germline CDR1 and CDR2: MGHRA and YSYEKL. In DNA, the CDR3 is TGCGCCAGCAGCCAAGATGACAGGATGCTAGCCAAAAACATTCAGTACTTC. Encoded protein: CASSQDDRMLAKNIQYF.

V gene TRBV4-3 combines with J gene TRBJ2-7; a weak D match, TRBD2 (5 bases). V lost 1 base to trimming and J lost 0 bases, with 7 bases between them. Germline V lookup: CDR1 LGHNA, CDR2 YSLEER. The CDR3 spans 14 residues. In DNA form, the CDR3 reads TGCGCCAGCAGCCAAGGCCGGGACTCCTACGAGCAGTACTTC. It yields the protein CASSQGRDSYEQYF.

This clonotype was picked up a small number of times. The chain is built from TRBV7-9 and TRBJ1-1, with D unresolved. V dropped 1 base and J dropped 2 bases, with 11 bases sitting between them. The CDR3 covers 15 residues. CDR1 and CDR2 from the germline V gene are SEHNR and FQNEAQ (reference sequence). CDR3: CASSLEDPGNTEAFF. CDR3 sequence (DNA): TGTGCCAGCAGCTTAGAGGACCCGGGCAACACTGAAGCTTTCTTT.

Comments on this clonotype: This could be a read error, since a much larger clone is one nucleotide away. The chain employs TRBV4-1 and TRBJ2-7, with 9 bases matching TRBD1. Germline CDR1 and CDR2: MGHRA and YSYEKL. This CDR3 has 15 amino acids. CDR3 nucleotides: TGCGCCAGCAGCGACCGGACAGGGGCCTCCCACGAGCAGTACTTC. This encodes CASSDRTGASHEQYF.

The DNA for the CDR3 is TGTGCCAGCCACGACCTCTTGAACACCGGGGAGCTGTTTTTT. Protein product: CASHDLLNTGELFF. The chain carries TRBV28 and TRBJ2-2; D not resolved. The CDR3 totals 14 residues. V was shortened by 8 bases and J by 1 base, with 11 bases between the two germline ends. Germline CDR1 MDHEN, CDR2 SYDVKM. The full variable domain, in which reference TRBV28 and TRBJ2-2 provide the parts outside the CDR3, is DVKVTQSSRYLVKRTGEKVFLECVQDMDHENMFWYRQDPGLGLRLIYFSYDVKMKEKGDIPEGYSVSREKKERFSLILESASTNQTSMYLCASHDLLNTGELFFGEGSRLTVL.

Worth noting for this clonotype: A single base separates this from a much larger clone, so it may be a read error. The chain links TRBV4-1 to TRBJ2-7, with 7 bases that match TRBD1. This CDR3 contains 16 residues. Trimming removed 2 bases from V and 3 bases from J; junction bases left unmatched: 10. The germline V gene has CDR1 MGHRA and CDR2 YSYEKL. The CDR3 reads CASSQSLGQRIYEQYF. Written as DNA, the CDR3 is TGCGCCAGCAGCCAAAGCCTGGGACAGCGCATCTACGAGCAGTACTTC.

This clonotype has a count of ten or more. This chain links TRBV5-6 with TRBJ2-3, with 9 bases that match TRBD2. V shed 4 bases and J 2 bases; nucleotides not matched to a gene: 11. The CDR3 runs to 17 residues. CDR1 and CDR2 from the germline V gene are SGHDT and YYEEEE. CDR3 sequence reads: CASSGELAGVITDTQYF. In nucleotides, the CDR3 is TGTGCCAGCAGCGGAGAACTAGCGGGTGTTATCACAGATACGCAGTATTTT. Full variable domain (rest looked up from reference TRBV5-6 and TRBJ2-3): DAGVTQSPTHLIKTRGQQVTLRCSPKSGHDTVSWYQQALGQGPQFIFQYYEEEERQRGNFPDRFSGHQFPNYSSELNVNALLLGDSALYLCASSGELAGVITDTQYFGPGTRLTVL.

This clonotype was observed a handful of times. The V and J genes are TRBV9 and TRBJ2-7, with 12 positions matching TRBD1. This CDR3 region has 15 residues. V lost 6 bases and J lost 5; bases outside the gene matches: 9. Germline V gene data show CDR1 as SGDLS and CDR2 as YYNGEE. CDR3 loop: CASTGGTGGYDEQYF. DNA of the CDR3: TGTGCCAGCACCGGGGGGACAGGGGGCTATGACGAGCAGTACTTC.

The V call is TRBV7-9, the J call TRBJ2-2; D is ambiguous. CDR1 is SEHNR and CDR2 is FQNEAQ in the germline V gene (reference sequence). The CDR3 consists of 14 residues. V was pared by 5 bases and J by 1 base, with 8 bases between. CDR3 sequence reads: CASSAGGNTGELFF. As DNA, the CDR3 is TGTGCCAGCAGCGCAGGCGGGAACACCGGGGAGCTGTTTTTT.

Many counts were recorded for this clonotype. CDR3 loop: CASSSPGRSYEQYF. The CDR3 DNA reads as TGTGCCAGCAGCTCTCCGGGACGGTCCTACGAGCAGTACTTC. The chain combines TRBV11-2 with TRBJ2-7, with D perhaps matching TRBD1 or TRBD2 (5 bases each). Trimming cost V 4 bases and J 1 base, with 11 bases left between them. Germline V gene sequence: CDR1 SGHAT, CDR2 FQNNGV. The CDR3 is 14 residues long.

This clonotype was counted at least ten times. The chain couples TRBV12-3 or TRBV12-4 to TRBJ1-5; the match to TRBD1 covers 10 bases. The junction had 16 bases not matched to a gene; V was cut back by 4 bases and J by 4 bases. The CDR3 is made up of 19 amino acids. The CDR3 DNA is TGTGCCAGCAGTTCGACCGGGACAGGGGATTGGGGAAGAAATCAGCCCCAGCATTTT. Residues: CASSSTGTGDWGRNQPQHF.

In the case of this clonotype: A much more abundant neighbour one base away suggests this may be a read error. The CDR3 DNA reads as TGTGCCAGCAGTGACGGGGCGCGCACAGGTACGCAGTATTTT. It yields the protein CASSDGARTGTQYF. The chain combines TRBV2 with TRBJ2-3; either TRBD1 or TRBD2 may supply D (5 bases each). This CDR3 spans 14 amino acids. Germline assignment: CDR1 SNHLY and CDR2 FYNNEI.

This clonotype was detected ten times or more. This chain links TRBV19 with TRBJ2-5, with D unresolved. Per the germline V gene, CDR1 is LNHDA and CDR2 is SQIVND (reference sequence). CDR3 size: 12 residues. The V end was cut by 6 bases, the J end by 0 bases, with 5 bases between. The CDR3 DNA sequence: TGTGCCAGTAGCATGTACCAAGAGACCCAGTACTTC. It yields the protein CASSMYQETQYF.

This clonotype was detected many times. J is TRBJ2-7 and V is TRBV20-1, with unresolved D. Per the germline V gene, CDR1 is DFQATT and CDR2 is SNEGSKA (reference sequence). The ends were cut back, 0 bases at V and 2 bases at J, with 5 bases in the middle. CDR3 length: 12 amino acids. The CDR3 DNA follows: TGCAGTGCTAGAGAGGCAACCTACGAGCAGTACTTC. It yields the protein CSAREATYEQYF.

This clonotype was observed at least ten times. The V gene is TRBV13, the J gene TRBJ2-2; D is undetermined. This CDR3 contains 15 residues. CDR1 PRHDT and CDR2 FYEKMQ come from the germline V gene (reference sequence). V was shortened by 6 bases and J by 1 base, with 12 bases between the two germline ends. The CDR3 DNA reads TGTGCCAGCAGAGCCACAAAGGAGAACACCGGGGAGCTGTTTTTT. Residues: CASRATKENTGELFF.

Turning to this clonotype: This may come from a read error, since a much larger clone is one base off. Because the CDR3 is missing its conserved closing phenylalanine or tryptophan, this is likely a read error. V is TRBV7-6 and J is TRBJ2-3; 7 nucleotides match TRBD2. From germline, CDR1 is SGHVS and CDR2 FNYEAQ. Trimming at V came to 1 base and at J to 3 bases, leaving 10 bases not matched to a gene. The CDR3 runs 17 residues. CDR3 in amino acids: CASSLVYPGGGTDTQYS. The CDR3 nucleotides are TGTGCCAGCAGCTTAGTTTATCCGGGAGGCGGAACAGATACGCAGTATTCT.

This clonotype turned up a few times. A clone one base away is much larger, so this may be a read error. This sequence joins TRBV3-1 and TRBJ1-1; D is undetermined. The CDR3 extends over 13 amino acids. Germline V gene lookup returns CDR1 LGHDT and CDR2 YNNKEL (reference sequence). V lost 6 bases to trimming and J lost 5 bases, with 13 bases between them. The CDR3 spells CASRPTELTEAFF. CDR3 DNA: TGTGCCAGCAGGCCTACAGAGCTAACTGAAGCTTTCTTT.

This clonotype was recorded at least ten times. The rearrangement links TRBV7-9 to TRBJ1-5, with D perhaps TRBD1 (5 bases). CDR3 size: 16 residues. Germline V gene data show CDR1 as SEHNR and CDR2 as FQNEAQ (reference sequence). The ends were cut back, 0 bases at V and 0 bases at J, with 9 bases in the middle. In nucleotides, the CDR3 is TGTGCCAGCAGCTTAGCGCTAAGGGGTAGCAATCAGCCCCAGCATTTT. This gives the protein CASSLALRGSNQPQHF. The full variable domain, with the rest looked up from reference TRBV7-9 and TRBJ1-5, is DTGVSQNPRHKITKRGQNVTFRCDPISEHNRLYWYRQTLGQGPEFLTYFQNEAQLEKSRLLSDRFSAERPKGSFSTLEIQRTEQGDSAMYLCASSLALRGSNQPQHFGDGTRLSIL.

This clonotype was counted a few times. This rearrangement joins TRBV6-2 or TRBV6-3 to TRBJ2-7; D tentatively reads TRBD1 or TRBD2 (6 bases each). The CDR3 spans 13 residues. Germline V lookup: CDR1 MNHEY, CDR2 SVGEGT. Trimming cost V 8 bases and J 0 bases, with 11 bases left between them. The chain's CDR3 is CASGGLISYEQYF. CDR3 nucleotides: TGTGCCAGCGGGGGGCTAATCTCCTACGAGCAGTACTTC.

Notes on this clonotype: A much larger clonotype is one base distant, so this may be a read error. V gene TRBV5-1 combines with J gene TRBJ1-2; TRBD1 matches at 9 bases. The CDR3 extends over 16 amino acids. Germline CDR1 is SGHRS and CDR2 is YFSETQ. CDR3 sequence reads: CTSSLAGGQGIFGYTF. CDR3 bases: TGCACCAGCAGCTTGGCCGGGGGACAGGGCATTTTTGGCTACACCTTC.